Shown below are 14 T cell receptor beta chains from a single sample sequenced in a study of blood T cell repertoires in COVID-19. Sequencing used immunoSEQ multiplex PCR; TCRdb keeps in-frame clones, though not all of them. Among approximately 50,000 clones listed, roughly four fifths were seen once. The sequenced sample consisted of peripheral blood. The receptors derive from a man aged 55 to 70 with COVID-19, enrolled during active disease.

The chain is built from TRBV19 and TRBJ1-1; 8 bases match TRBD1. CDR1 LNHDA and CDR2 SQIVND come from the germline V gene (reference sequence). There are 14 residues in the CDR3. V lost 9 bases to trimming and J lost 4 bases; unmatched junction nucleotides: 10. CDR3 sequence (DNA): TGTGCCAGCAGGCCCCGGGACAGGATCACTGAAGCTTTCTTT. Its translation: CASRPRDRITEAFF.

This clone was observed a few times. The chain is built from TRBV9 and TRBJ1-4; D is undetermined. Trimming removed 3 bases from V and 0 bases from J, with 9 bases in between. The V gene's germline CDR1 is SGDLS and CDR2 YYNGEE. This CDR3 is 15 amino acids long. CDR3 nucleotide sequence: TGTGCCAGCAGCGGAGTTAGTACAACTAATGAAAAACTGTTTTTT. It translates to CASSGVSTTNEKLFF.

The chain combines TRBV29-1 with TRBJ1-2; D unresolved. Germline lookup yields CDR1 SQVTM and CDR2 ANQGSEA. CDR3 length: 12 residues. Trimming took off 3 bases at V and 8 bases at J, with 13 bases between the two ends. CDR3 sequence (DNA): TGCAGCGTTGACAAAGGACTGGGGGGCTACACCTTC. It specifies CSVDKGLGGYTF.

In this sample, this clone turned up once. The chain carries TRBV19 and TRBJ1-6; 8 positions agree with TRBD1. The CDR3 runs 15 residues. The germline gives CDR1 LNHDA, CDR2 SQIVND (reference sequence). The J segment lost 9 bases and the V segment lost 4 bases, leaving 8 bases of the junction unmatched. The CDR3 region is CASSKGQGLGSPLHF. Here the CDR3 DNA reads TGTGCCAGTAGTAAAGGACAGGGTCTGGGTTCACCCCTCCACTTT.

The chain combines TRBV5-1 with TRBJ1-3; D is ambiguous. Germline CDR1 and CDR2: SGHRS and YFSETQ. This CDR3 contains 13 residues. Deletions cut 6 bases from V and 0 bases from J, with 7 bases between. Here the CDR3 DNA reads TGCGCCAGCACCCCCAGCTCTGGAAACACCATATATTTT. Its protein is CASTPSSGNTIYF.

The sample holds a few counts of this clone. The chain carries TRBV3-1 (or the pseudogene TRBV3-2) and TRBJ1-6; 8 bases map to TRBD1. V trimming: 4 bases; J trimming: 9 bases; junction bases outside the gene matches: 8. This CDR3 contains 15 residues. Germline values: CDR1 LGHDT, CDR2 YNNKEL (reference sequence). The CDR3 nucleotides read TGTGCCAGCAGCCCAACGACAGGGGCGGGTTCACCCCTCCACTTT. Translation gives CASSPTTGAGSPLHF.

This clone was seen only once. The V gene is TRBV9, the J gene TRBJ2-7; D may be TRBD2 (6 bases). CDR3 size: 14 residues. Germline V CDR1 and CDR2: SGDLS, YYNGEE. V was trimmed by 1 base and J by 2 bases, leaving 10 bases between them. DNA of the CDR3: TGTGCCAGCAGCGTACGGGGGAAAACCTACGAGCAGTACTTC. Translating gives CASSVRGKTYEQYF. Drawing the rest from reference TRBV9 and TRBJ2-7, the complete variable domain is DSGVTQTPKHLITATGQRVTLRCSPRSGDLSVYWYQQSLDQGLQFLIQYYNGEERAKGNILERFSAQQFPDLHSELNLSSLELGDSALYFCASSVRGKTYEQYFGPGTRLTVT.

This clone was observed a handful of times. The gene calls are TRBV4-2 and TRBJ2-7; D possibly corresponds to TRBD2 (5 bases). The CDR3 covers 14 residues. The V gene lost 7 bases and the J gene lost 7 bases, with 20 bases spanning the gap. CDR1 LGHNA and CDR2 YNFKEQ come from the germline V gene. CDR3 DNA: TGTGCCAGCAACCTCCAACCGGGGATAGAAGAGCAGTACTTC. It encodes CASNLQPGIEEQYF.

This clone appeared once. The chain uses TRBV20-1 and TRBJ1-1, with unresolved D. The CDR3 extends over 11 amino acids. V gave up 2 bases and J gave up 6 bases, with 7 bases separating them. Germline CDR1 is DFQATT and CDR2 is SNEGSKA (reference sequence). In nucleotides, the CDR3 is TGCAGTGCTAGATGGCTGGCTGAAGCTTTCTTT. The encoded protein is CSARWLAEAFF.

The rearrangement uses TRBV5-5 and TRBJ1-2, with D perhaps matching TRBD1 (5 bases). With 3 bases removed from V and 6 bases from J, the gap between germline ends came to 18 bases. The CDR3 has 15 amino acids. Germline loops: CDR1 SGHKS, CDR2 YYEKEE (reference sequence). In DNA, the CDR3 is TGTGCCAGCAGCTGGGAGGGGCTGGGGTCGGATGGCTACACCTTC. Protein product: CASSWEGLGSDGYTF.

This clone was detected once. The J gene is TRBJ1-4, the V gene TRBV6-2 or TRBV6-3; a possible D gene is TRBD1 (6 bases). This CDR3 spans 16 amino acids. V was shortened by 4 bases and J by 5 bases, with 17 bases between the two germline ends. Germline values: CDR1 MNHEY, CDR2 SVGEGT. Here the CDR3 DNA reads TGTGCCAGCAGTTCCGCTCAGGGGAAAAGGAATGAAAAACTGTTTTTT. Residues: CASSSAQGKRNEKLFF.

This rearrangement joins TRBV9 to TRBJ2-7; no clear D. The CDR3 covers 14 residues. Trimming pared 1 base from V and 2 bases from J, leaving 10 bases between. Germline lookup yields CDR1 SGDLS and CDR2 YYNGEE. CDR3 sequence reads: CASSVSHTPYEQYF. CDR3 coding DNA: TGTGCCAGCAGCGTATCCCACACACCCTACGAGCAGTACTTC.

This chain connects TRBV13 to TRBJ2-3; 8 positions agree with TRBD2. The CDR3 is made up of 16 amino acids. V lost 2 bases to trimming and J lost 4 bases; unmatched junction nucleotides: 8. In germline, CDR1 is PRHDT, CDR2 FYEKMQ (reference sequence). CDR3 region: CASSLRSGTSSDTQYF. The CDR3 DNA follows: TGTGCCAGCAGCTTAAGGTCGGGGACTAGTTCAGATACGCAGTATTTT.

As DNA, the CDR3 is TGTGCCAGTAGCTTCGACAGGTCCTCCTACAATGAGCAGTTCTTC. Encoded protein: CASSFDRSSYNEQFF. The chain is built from TRBV19 and TRBJ2-1; D possibly corresponds to TRBD1 (6 bases). The V gene's germline CDR1 is LNHDA and CDR2 SQIVND (reference sequence). V was clipped by 6 bases and J by 0 bases, with 12 bases between them. CDR3 size: 15 residues.